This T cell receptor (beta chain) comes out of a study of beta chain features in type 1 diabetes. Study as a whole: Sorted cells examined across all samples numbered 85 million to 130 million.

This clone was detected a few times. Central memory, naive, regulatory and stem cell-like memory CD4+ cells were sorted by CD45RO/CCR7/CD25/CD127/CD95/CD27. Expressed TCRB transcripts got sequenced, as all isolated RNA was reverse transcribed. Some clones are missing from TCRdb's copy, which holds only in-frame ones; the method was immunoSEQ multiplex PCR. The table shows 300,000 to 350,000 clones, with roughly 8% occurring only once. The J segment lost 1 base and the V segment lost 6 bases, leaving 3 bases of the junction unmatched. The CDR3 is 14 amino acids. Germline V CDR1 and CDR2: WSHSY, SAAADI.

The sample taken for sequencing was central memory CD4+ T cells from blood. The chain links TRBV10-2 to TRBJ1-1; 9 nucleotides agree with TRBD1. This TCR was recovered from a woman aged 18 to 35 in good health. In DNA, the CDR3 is TGCGCCAGCAGCGCGGACAGGGGGAACACTGAAGCTTTCTTT. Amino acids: CASSADRGNTEAFF.